This TCR beta chain was observed in a study of beta chain features in type 1 diabetes. The authors reverse transcribed all of the isolated RNA, so sequencing captured expressed TCRB transcripts. The table came from immunoSEQ multiplex PCR; TCRdb's copy has only in-frame clones and leaves some out. The sample includes 600,000 to 700,000 clones, 13% of them seen just once. On this clone: Its antigen is not identified.

CDR1 is MNHNY, CDR2 SVGAGI, per germline (reference sequence). CDR3 length: 15 amino acids. The V gene end was trimmed by 4 bases and the J gene end by 3 bases; junction bases not matched to a gene: 5. Study findings and constraints: For Type 1 diabetes patients, all four CD4+ subsets carried TCRB CDR3s that were moderately but significantly shorter. For type 1 diabetes patients, VDJ junctions showed fewer insertions and more deletions. Naive, central memory and Treg TCRB repertoires appeared more alike in patients than in healthy donors.

Each of the CD4+ naive, central memory, regulatory and stem cell-like memory populations was sorted via CD45RO/CCR7/CD25/CD127/CD95/CD27. The chain links TRBV6-6 to TRBJ2-5; 10 positions match TRBD1. This clonotype originated in a man aged 18 to 30 with type 1 diabetes. Specimen: naive CD4+ T cells from blood. The CDR3 nucleotides are TGTGCCAGCAGTTCCACCGGGACAGGGGAAGAGACCCAGTACTTC. Translating gives CASSSTGTGEETQYF.